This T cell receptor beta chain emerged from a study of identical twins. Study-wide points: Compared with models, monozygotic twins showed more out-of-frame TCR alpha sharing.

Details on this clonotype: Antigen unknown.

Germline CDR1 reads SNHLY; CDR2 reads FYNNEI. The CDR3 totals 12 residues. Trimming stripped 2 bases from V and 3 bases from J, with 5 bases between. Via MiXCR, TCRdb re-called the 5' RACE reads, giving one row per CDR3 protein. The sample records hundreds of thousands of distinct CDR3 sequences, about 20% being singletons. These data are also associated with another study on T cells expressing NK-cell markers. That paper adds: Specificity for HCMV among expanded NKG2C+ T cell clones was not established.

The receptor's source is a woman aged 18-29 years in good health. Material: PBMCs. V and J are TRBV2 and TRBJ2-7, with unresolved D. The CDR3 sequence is CASSEWRYEQYF. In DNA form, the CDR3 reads TGTGCCAGCAGTGAATGGCGCTACGAGCAGTACTTC.